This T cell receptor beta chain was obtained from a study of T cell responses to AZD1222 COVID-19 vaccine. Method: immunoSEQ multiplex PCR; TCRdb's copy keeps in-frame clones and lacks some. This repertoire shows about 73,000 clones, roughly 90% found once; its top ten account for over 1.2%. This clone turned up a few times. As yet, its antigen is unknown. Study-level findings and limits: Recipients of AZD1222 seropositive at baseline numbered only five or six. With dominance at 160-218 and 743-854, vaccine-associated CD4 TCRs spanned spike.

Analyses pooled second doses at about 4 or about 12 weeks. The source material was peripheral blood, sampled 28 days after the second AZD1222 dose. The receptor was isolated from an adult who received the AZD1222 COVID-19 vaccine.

This CDR3 is CASSLARDGGRPQHF. CDR3 bases: TGTGCCAGCAGCTTAGCCAGAGACGGGGGGCGGCCCCAGCATTTT. The chain recombines TRBV7-2 with TRBJ1-5; possible D gene TRBD1, 6 bases. This CDR3 region has 15 residues. From germline, CDR1 is SGHTA and CDR2 FQGNSA. The germline V and J ends were trimmed by 0 bases and 9 bases, with 15 bases remaining between them.